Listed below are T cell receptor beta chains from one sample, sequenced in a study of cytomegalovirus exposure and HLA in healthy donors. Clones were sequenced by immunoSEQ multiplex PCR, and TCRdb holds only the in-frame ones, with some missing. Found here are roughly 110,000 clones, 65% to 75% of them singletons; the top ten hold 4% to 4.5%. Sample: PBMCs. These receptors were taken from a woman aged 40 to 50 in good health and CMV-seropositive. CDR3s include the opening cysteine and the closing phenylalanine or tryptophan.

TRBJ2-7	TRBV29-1	CSVTSGLAGSYEQYF
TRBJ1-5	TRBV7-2	CASSLRGGNQPQHF
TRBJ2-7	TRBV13	CASSPHASYSYEQYF
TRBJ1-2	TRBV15	CATSRATDSYTF
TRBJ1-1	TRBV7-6	CASSLEAGANTEAFF
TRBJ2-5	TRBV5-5	CASSLTGGSETQYF
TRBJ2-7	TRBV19	CASSIGQNYEQYF
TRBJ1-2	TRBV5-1	CASSSSSTGGFYGYTF
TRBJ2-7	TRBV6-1	CASSGITPGQSVYEQYF
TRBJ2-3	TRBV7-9	CASSLASYSTDTQYF